One and the same sample provided the 18 T cell receptor beta chains below, sequenced in a study of T cells after yellow fever vaccination. TCRdb independently ran MiXCR on the 5' RACE reads; one entry per CDR3 protein. The top ten clones hold approximately 28% of a sample with 78,000 or so distinct CDR3 sequences, around 7.7% of them seen once. Sample: CD8+ T cells sorted from PBMCs, taken 9 to 10 days after the first yellow fever vaccination. These receptor sequences come from a man aged 18 to 30 who received the YFV17D yellow fever vaccine.

Here the CDR3 DNA reads TGCAGTGCTAGAGAACCGGACAGGACCAACTTCAACTATGGCTACACCTTC. As protein: CSAREPDRTNFNYGYTF. The genes are TRBV20-1 and TRBJ1-2, with TRBD1 identical over 7 bases. The ends lost 0 bases at V and 2 bases at J; junction bases unmatched: 12. The CDR3 is 17 amino acids. Germline values: CDR1 DFQATT, CDR2 SNEGSKA (reference sequence).

This clonotype was counted ten times or more. The J gene is TRBJ1-2, the V gene TRBV6-5, with D possibly being TRBD1 (6 bases). Germline V lookup: CDR1 MNHEY, CDR2 SVGAGI. The ends were cut back, 1 base at V and 8 bases at J, with 14 bases in the middle. The CDR3 is made up of 14 amino acids. DNA of the CDR3: TGTGCCAGCAGTTACTTGGGACAAATTCACGGCTACACCTTC. This translates into CASSYLGQIHGYTF.

The chain employs TRBV25-1 and TRBJ1-5; D gene unclear. V lost 5 bases to trimming and J lost 4 bases, with 12 bases between them. The CDR3 length is 14 residues. Germline CDR1 reads MGHDK; CDR2 reads SYGVNS. The DNA of the CDR3 is TGTGCCAGCAGTAAAAAGACGGGGAATCAGCCCCAGCATTTT. It encodes CASSKKTGNQPQHF.

The V gene is TRBV7-9, the J gene TRBJ2-6, with D perhaps TRBD2 (6 bases). There are 17 residues in the CDR3. Deletions cut 5 bases from V and 0 bases from J, with 14 bases between. Germline values: CDR1 SEHNR, CDR2 FQNEAQ (reference sequence). CDR3 loop: CASSPAGGPSGANVLTF. Here the CDR3 DNA reads TGTGCCAGCAGCCCCGCCGGGGGTCCCTCTGGGGCCAACGTCCTGACTTTC.

This clonotype was observed at least ten times. The chain employs TRBV10-3 and TRBJ1-1; no reliable D call. The CDR3 has 13 amino acids. Germline CDR1 is ENHRY and CDR2 is SYGVKD. Deletions cut 4 bases from V and 1 base from J, with 7 bases between. CDR3 residues: CAISGVRNTEAFF. For the CDR3, the DNA is TGTGCCATCAGTGGAGTCAGGAACACTGAAGCTTTCTTT.

This clonotype showed up many times. A junction end diverges from the germline sequence, so it may reflect a read error. The rearrangement links TRBV3-1 to TRBJ1-1; D is unresolved. The CDR3 contains 16 residues. Germline values: CDR1 LGHDT, CDR2 YNNKEL (reference sequence). As DNA, the CDR3 is TGTGCCAGCAGCCAAGGGTTTGCAGCTATTTTTCCTGATGCTTTCTTT. Translating it yields CASSQGFAAIFPDAFF.

The V call is TRBV2, the J call TRBJ2-7, with 9 nucleotides matching TRBD1. The CDR3 runs to 15 residues. From germline, CDR1 is SNHLY and CDR2 FYNNEI. J gave up 5 bases and V 3 bases, and 8 bases lay outside the gene matches. CDR3: CASSDPGQGNDEQYV. CDR3 DNA: TGTGCCAGCAGTGATCCGGGACAGGGTAATGACGAGCAGTACGTC.

Points on this clonotype: The final CDR3 position lacks the conserved phenylalanine or tryptophan, pointing to a likely read error. V usage is TRBV28 and J usage is TRBJ1-5; no clear D gene. Trimming took off 2 bases at V and 4 bases at J, with 9 bases between the two ends. The CDR3 sequence is 14 residues long. Germline CDR1 reads MDHEN; CDR2 reads SYDVKM. This CDR3 reads CASSLGIGNQPQHS. In DNA, the CDR3 is TGTGCCAGCAGTTTAGGTATAGGGAATCAGCCCCAGCATTCT.

This clonotype turned up a few times. The gene calls are TRBV6-4 and TRBJ2-3, with 8 nucleotides matching TRBD2. The ends lost 3 bases at V and 2 bases at J; junction bases unmatched: 1. The CDR3 is made up of 14 amino acids. CDR1 and CDR2 (germline): MRHNA, SNTAGT. CDR3 region: CASSERGATDTQYF. In DNA, the CDR3 is TGTGCCAGCAGTGAGCGGGGGGCCACAGATACGCAGTATTTT.

There are many counts of this clonotype. The chain employs TRBV7-2 and TRBJ1-5; D is unclear. With 1 base removed from V and 7 bases from J, the gap between germline ends came to 8 bases. Germline V lookup: CDR1 SGHTA, CDR2 FQGNSA. The length of the CDR3 is 13 residues. CDR3 nucleotides: TGTGCCAGCAGCTTAGATACCCGACAGCCCCAGCATTTT. Residues: CASSLDTRQPQHF.

The table lists this clonotype with many counts. The gene calls are TRBV28 and TRBJ2-7; D possibly corresponds to TRBD1 (6 bases). In germline, CDR1 is MDHEN, CDR2 SYDVKM. This CDR3 contains 16 residues. With 1 base removed from V and 4 bases from J, the gap between germline ends came to 17 bases. CDR3 loop: CASSLSFNRVPYEQYV. Written as DNA, the CDR3 is TGTGCCAGCAGTTTATCCTTTAACAGGGTTCCTTACGAGCAGTACGTC.

This chain links TRBV19 with TRBJ2-1, with a possible D match to TRBD1 (5 bases). Germline V lookup: CDR1 LNHDA, CDR2 SQIVND (reference sequence). Trimming cost V 1 base and J 10 bases, with 11 bases left between them. The CDR3 is made up of 13 amino acids. CDR3 protein: CASSIGQGFEQFF. The CDR3 coding sequence is TGTGCCAGTAGTATAGGTCAGGGATTCGAGCAGTTCTTC. Filled out from reference TRBV19 and TRBJ2-1, the complete variable domain reads DGGITQSPKYLFRKEGQNVTLSCEQNLNHDAMYWYRQDPGQGLRLIYYSQIVNDFQKGDIAEGYSVSREKKESFPLTVTSAQKNPTAFYLCASSIGQGFEQFFGPGTRLTVL.

This clonotype has just a few counts. The V gene is TRBV6-1, the J gene TRBJ2-3, with D possibly being TRBD2 (7 bases). CDR3 length equals 18 residues. Trimming took 2 bases from V and 2 from J, leaving 20 bases between them. The V gene's germline CDR1 is MNHNS and CDR2 SASEGT. The CDR3, as DNA: TGTGCCAGCAGTGAACACCTCCCGCGGGGGCCCCACACAGATACGCAGTATTTT. This codes for CASSEHLPRGPHTDTQYF.

This clonotype occurred many times. V usage is TRBV5-5 and J usage is TRBJ2-1; 9 nucleotides align to TRBD1. Germline assignment: CDR1 SGHKS and CDR2 YYEKEE (reference sequence). The CDR3 covers 16 residues. The V segment lost 4 bases and the J segment 1 base; nucleotides outside the gene matches: 6. DNA for the CDR3: TGTGCCAGCAGCAACACCGGGACAGGGTCCTACAATGAGCAGTTCTTC. Encoded protein: CASSNTGTGSYNEQFF.

This clonotype was counted many times. This chain joins TRBV7-9 and TRBJ2-7; TRBD1 aligns across 7 bases. The CDR3 totals 15 residues. V lost 5 bases, J lost 4 bases, and 11 bases stayed unmatched. Germline V gene lookup returns CDR1 SEHNR and CDR2 FQNEAQ (reference sequence). CDR3 in amino acids: CASSQGTASSYEQYV. The CDR3 DNA reads as TGTGCCAGCAGCCAAGGGACAGCTTCTTCTTACGAGCAGTACGTC.

This chain connects TRBV11-1 to TRBJ2-1; 10 bases fit TRBD2. This CDR3 is 17 amino acids long. V shed 4 bases and J 0 bases; nucleotides not matched to a gene: 6. CDR1 is SGHAT and CDR2 is FQDESV in the germline V gene (reference sequence). CDR3 sequence: CASSSVLAGYSYNEQFF. Here the CDR3 DNA reads TGTGCCAGCAGCTCCGTACTAGCGGGGTACTCCTACAATGAGCAGTTCTTC.

The V call is TRBV4-1, the J call TRBJ2-1; D possibly corresponds to TRBD2 (5 bases). With 0 bases removed from V and 2 bases from J, the gap between germline ends came to 11 bases. Germline CDR1 is MGHRA and CDR2 is YSYEKL. This CDR3 is built from 16 residues. The CDR3 spells CASSQDPTRTYNEQFF. Written as DNA, the CDR3 is TGCGCCAGCAGCCAAGATCCCACTAGAACCTACAATGAGCAGTTCTTC.

This clonotype was recorded at least ten times. The chain carries TRBV7-9 and TRBJ2-2, with D perhaps matching TRBD2 (6 bases). Between the trimmed V and J ends, which lost 5 bases and 9 bases, there was a span of 16 bases. From germline, CDR1 is SEHNR and CDR2 FQNEAQ (reference sequence). The CDR3 loop spans 14 amino acids. The CDR3 nucleotides are TGTGCCAGCAGCCGGGACTCAGTGGTGCGGGAGCTGTTTTTT. This sequence encodes CASSRDSVVRELFF.